These 18 T cell receptor beta chains came from one sample sequenced in a study of T cell changes during pregnancy in multiple sclerosis. Here immunoSEQ multiplex PCR was the method, and the copy in TCRdb shows in-frame clones only, minus some. This repertoire shows about 46,000 clones, roughly 93% found once; its top ten account for less than 5%. The specimen comprised CD8+ T cells from peripheral blood mononuclear cells, sampled in the first trimester of pregnancy. Receptor source: a female donor with multiple sclerosis, enrolled in a pregnancy study.

The gene calls are TRBV27 and TRBJ2-1, with unresolved D. This CDR3 is 13 amino acids long. V was pared by 1 base and J by 10 bases, with 11 bases between. Germline-derived CDR1 and CDR2 are MNHEY and SMNVEV (reference sequence). The CDR3 reads CASSLFLVGEQFF. Written as DNA, the CDR3 is TGTGCCAGCAGTTTATTCCTAGTTGGGGAGCAGTTCTTC.

CDR3 residues: CASSQDGTSGANVLTF. CDR3 nucleotide sequence: TGTGCCAGCAGCCAAGATGGCACCTCTGGGGCCAACGTCCTGACTTTC. The genes are TRBV4-2 and TRBJ2-6; no clear D. Trimming removed 0 bases from V and 0 bases from J, with 6 bases in between. The CDR3 spans 16 residues. Germline V gives CDR1 LGHNA, CDR2 YNFKEQ.

V gene TRBV19 combines with J gene TRBJ2-3; D gene unclear. V was clipped by 4 bases and J by 5 bases, with 7 bases between them. From germline, CDR1 is LNHDA and CDR2 SQIVND (reference sequence). This CDR3 has 12 amino acids. The CDR3 is CASSTRGDTQYF. The CDR3 DNA reads as TGTGCCAGTAGTACCCGCGGAGATACGCAGTATTTT.

The chain uses TRBV2 and TRBJ2-1, with 8 bases matching TRBD1. CDR1 is SNHLY, CDR2 FYNNEI, per germline. The length of the CDR3 is 11 residues. The V and J ends lost 8 bases and 16 bases, in that order; junction bases with no gene match: 10. CDR3 nucleotide sequence: TGTGCCAGCGAAGGTCGACAGGGGATCTTCTTC. It translates to CASEGRQGIFF. Full variable domain (remainder filled in from reference TRBV2 and TRBJ2-1): EPEVTQTPSHQVTQMGQEVILRCVPISNHLYFYWYRQILGQKVEFLVSFYNNEISEKSEIFDDQFSVERPDGSNFTLKIRSTKLEDSAMYFCASEGRQGIFFGPGTRLTVL.

The chain has TRBV27 and TRBJ1-1; 7 nucleotides align to TRBD1. The ends lost 5 bases at V and 8 bases at J; junction bases unmatched: 14. The CDR3 covers 15 residues. Per germline, CDR1 MNHEY and CDR2 SMNVEV (reference sequence). CDR3: CASSGRDRGIEEAFF. The CDR3 coding sequence is TGTGCCAGCAGTGGCCGGGACAGAGGCATCGAGGAAGCTTTCTTT.

This chain joins TRBV5-3 and TRBJ2-7, with a weak D call TRBD1 (5 bases). TRBV5-3 is an ORF, and what it does is uncertain. The CDR3 contains 16 residues. Between the trimmed V and J ends, which lost 3 bases and 2 bases, there was a span of 18 bases. The CDR3 reads CARSYPWGRVPYEQYF. The CDR3 DNA reads as TGTGCCAGAAGCTACCCGTGGGGCAGGGTCCCCTACGAGCAGTACTTC.

The chain has TRBV7-8 and TRBJ1-1, with 10 positions matching TRBD1. Germline-derived CDR1 and CDR2 are SGHVS and FQNEAQ. The CDR3 loop spans 18 amino acids. The junction had 12 bases not matched to a gene; V was cut back by 5 bases and J by 0 bases. The CDR3 loop is CASSLTRDRGKLNTEAFF. The CDR3 bases are TGTGCCAGCAGCCTAACCCGGGACAGGGGAAAGTTGAACACTGAAGCTTTCTTT.

The chain links TRBV4-1 to TRBJ2-1; 11 bases fit TRBD2. The germline gives CDR1 MGHRA, CDR2 YSYEKL. The CDR3 extends over 15 amino acids. V trimming: 1 base; J trimming: 10 bases; junction bases outside the gene matches: 6. DNA for the CDR3: TGCGCCAGCAGCCAAGCGGGACTAGCGGTCTGGGAGCAGTTCTTC. It encodes CASSQAGLAVWEQFF.

The chain recombines TRBV10-2 with TRBJ2-2, with 7 bases identical to TRBD1. CDR3 length: 14 residues. CDR1 WSHSY and CDR2 SAAADI come from the germline V gene. The junction had 4 bases not matched to a gene; V was cut back by 9 bases and J by 0 bases. The chain's CDR3 is CASSGTANTGELFF. The CDR3 region has the DNA TGCGCCAGTTCCGGGACAGCGAACACCGGGGAGCTGTTTTTT.

V gene TRBV27 combines with J gene TRBJ2-7; D might be TRBD2 (6 bases). Trimming removed 6 bases from V and 2 bases from J, with 14 bases in between. Germline assignment: CDR1 MNHEY and CDR2 SMNVEV (reference sequence). The CDR3 contains 14 residues. CDR3: CASRRPGEAYEQYF. DNA of the CDR3: TGTGCCAGCAGGCGCCCGGGGGAAGCCTACGAGCAGTACTTC.

The CDR3 spells CATAGTSGRYEQYF. DNA of the CDR3: TGTGCCACCGCAGGGACTAGCGGACGGTACGAGCAGTACTTC. The J gene is TRBJ2-7, the V gene TRBV15, with 11 bases fitting TRBD2. This CDR3 has 14 residues. Germline CDR1 reads LNHNV; CDR2 reads YYDKDF (reference sequence). V was pared by 8 bases and J by 4 bases, with 7 bases of the junction left unmatched.

This sequence joins TRBV4-1 and TRBJ2-5; 9 bases are a match to TRBD2. J lost 4 bases, V lost 1 base, and 4 bases had no gene match. This CDR3 is built from 15 residues. Germline V lookup: CDR1 MGHRA, CDR2 YSYEKL. CDR3 in amino acids: CASSQGAGGGETQYF. The CDR3 DNA sequence: TGCGCCAGCAGCCAAGGAGCGGGAGGAGGAGAGACCCAGTACTTC.

The CDR3 sequence is CASSLILLGTGRQEQYF. Written as DNA, the CDR3 is TGTGCCAGCAGCTTAATCTTATTAGGGACAGGGAGGCAAGAGCAGTACTTC. J is TRBJ2-7 and V is TRBV7-2; 9 nucleotides align to TRBD1. After removal of 2 bases from V and 7 bases from J, the junction contained 15 bases not matched to a gene. The CDR3 runs to 17 residues. In germline, CDR1 is SGHTA, CDR2 FQGNSA.

The chain recombines TRBV27 with TRBJ2-7; D may be TRBD1 (6 bases). V was cut by 0 bases and J by 3 bases, with 9 bases left in between. Germline assignment: CDR1 MNHEY and CDR2 SMNVEV (reference sequence). This CDR3 is built from 14 residues. DNA of the CDR3: TGTGCCAGCAGTTTATCGGCACAGGGCTACGAGCAGTACTTC. Translating gives CASSLSAQGYEQYF.

V is TRBV5-4 and J is TRBJ2-7; D may be TRBD1 (6 bases). The length of the CDR3 is 13 residues. Germline V CDR1 and CDR2: SGHNT, YYREEE (reference sequence). Trimming cost V 6 bases and J 5 bases, with 15 bases left between them. This CDR3 reads CASTFTGINEQYF. The CDR3 DNA reads TGTGCCAGCACCTTTACAGGGATCAACGAGCAGTACTTC.

The J gene is TRBJ1-4, the V gene TRBV7-2; D might be TRBD1 (6 bases). The germline V gene encodes CDR1 SGHTA and CDR2 FQGNSA. The CDR3 length is 16 residues. V dropped 2 bases and J dropped 1 base, with 11 bases sitting between them. As DNA, the CDR3 is TGTGCCAGCAGCTTAAGAGAAGGGGGAACTAATGAAAAACTGTTTTTT. It specifies CASSLREGGTNEKLFF.

This rearrangement joins TRBV7-6 to TRBJ2-7; 15 nucleotides align to TRBD2. Per the germline V gene, CDR1 is SGHVS and CDR2 is FNYEAQ. Losses at the gene ends were 3 bases for V and 3 bases for J; bases not matched to a gene: 3. This CDR3 is built from 16 residues. CDR3: CASSFGLAGGGYEQYF. The CDR3 DNA sequence: TGTGCCAGCAGCTTCGGACTAGCGGGGGGGGGCTACGAGCAGTACTTC.

The CDR3 sequence is CASIVGRGVNTGELFF. The CDR3 DNA reads TGTGCCAGCATCGTCGGGAGGGGGGTGAACACCGGGGAGCTGTTTTTT. This chain links TRBV7-9 with TRBJ2-2; 8 positions agree with TRBD2. The CDR3 extends over 16 amino acids. The V gene end was trimmed by 7 bases and the J gene end by 1 base; junction bases not matched to a gene: 8. Germline CDR1 is SEHNR and CDR2 is FQNEAQ (reference sequence). Supplemented by reference TRBV7-9 and TRBJ2-2, the full variable domain reads DTGVSQNPRHKITKRGQNVTFRCDPISEHNRLYWYRQTLGQGPEFLTYFQNEAQLEKSRLLSDRFSAERPKGSFSTLEIQRTEQGDSAMYLCASIVGRGVNTGELFFGEGSRLTVL.